Detailed here is one T cell receptor (beta chain). It was version v3.0 of the immunoSEQ assay that was run at survey level. Here immunoSEQ multiplex PCR was the method, and the copy in TCRdb shows in-frame clones only, minus some. The top ten clones hold 10% to 13% of a sample with under 20,000 clones, more than 75% of them seen once. These data are taken from a study of long-term antiretroviral therapy in people with HIV. There are 16 residues in the CDR3. Each specimen consisted of roughly 1-11 million cryopreserved PBMC prior to extraction of DNA. This clonotype was sampled from a man aged 35-49 years with HIV. The sequenced sample was unsorted PBMCs, obtained 0.5 years after starting antiretroviral therapy. J is TRBJ1-5 and V is TRBV21-1; TRBD1 was called by the table and not checked on the DNA. TRBV21-1 is termed a pseudogene. Here the CDR3 DNA reads TGTGCCAGCAGCGCGAGACAGGTAACCCCTAATCAGCCCCAGCATTTT. Translation gives CASSARQVTPNQPQHF.